Listed here is a single T cell receptor beta chain. Its antigen remains unidentified. No per-base quality is available; no much larger clone lies one base away. This record belongs to a study of CD8+ T cells in alopecia areata (dated by TCRdb to 2016 to 2019). Concerning the study at large: Treated patients were enrolled in an open-label pilot trial of oral tofacitinib, 5 to 10 mg twice daily, for moderate-to-severe alopecia areata. Scalp clonality was compared among normal scalp (n=4), patchy alopecia areata scalp (n=8), and alopecia totalis/universalis scalp (n=8). Biopsies were taken from tofacitinib-treated patients at baseline and at 4 and 24 weeks of treatment, and a later scalp biopsy was taken in several of the tofacitinib-treated patients. Amplification of TCRbeta CDR3 regions was done by immunoSEQ multiplex PCR using 35 Vbeta forward primers and 13 Jbeta reverse primers. On the human side, TCRbeta sequencing was run on scalp tissue and on sorted CD4+ and CD8+ peripheral blood T cells from healthy controls and from alopecia areata patients with either patchy or totalis/universalis disease. Patients received tofacitinib for 6 to 18 months and were then followed off drug for 6 months to check for delayed response and recurrence. Disease severity in treated patients was measured with the SALT score, which quantifies the percentage of affected scalp surface area. RNA was obtained with the PAXgene miRNA kit for fixed scalp, the miRNeasy kit for PBMCs, and the RNeasy kit for mouse skin. The study used high-throughput TCRbeta sequencing to examine T cell clonal expansion in alopecia areata, in both the C3H/HeJ mouse model and human patients. Study-level results and caveats: Many expanded lesional clones persisted in scalp and blood during tofacitinib treatment, which may partly explain relapse after stopping treatment. Compared with mice, TCR sequences shared between patients were less clear, possibly partly because of HLA diversity across the patient population. Compared with normal scalp, lesional scalp had higher clonality and more expanded CD8+ clones, particularly in alopecia totalis/universalis, a pattern that suggests antigenic drive. Scalp TCR repertoire analysis is complicated because resident alphabeta T cells in normal human skin are also sequenced, whereas mouse skin is dominated by gammadelta T cells. Because the treated cohort was small and had just a single nonresponder, larger studies are needed to establish links between baseline CD8+ expansion and response. With tofacitinib, both scalp clonality and the number of expanded CD8+ clones among the top 100 scalp clones went down significantly.

The treatment or condition label on this specimen signifies: oral pan-JAK inhibitor, 5-10 mg twice daily. Lesional scalp punch biopsies and peripheral blood were obtained from alopecia areata patients. PBMCs were isolated by density centrifugation and stained for CD3, CD4 and CD8, after which CD4+ and CD8+ T cells were sorted on a FACSAria. The library was produced with the immunoSEQ multiplex PCR assay. For TCR sequencing, RNA was extracted from every sample and reverse transcribed into cDNA to serve as template. SuperScript III was used to make first-strand cDNA, primed with a 2:1 mix of oligo-dT and random hexamers. A synthetic immune receptor repertoire was used to assess amplification bias, and residual bias was removed computationally. The paper's data handling went like this. After raw reads were preprocessed to remove errors, the CDR3 was defined following IMGT conventions as running from the conserved cysteine to phenylalanine. Clonality was calculated as 1 minus Shannon entropy normalized by log2 of the number of productive unique TCRs. Whether each scalp clone was CD4 or CD8 was inferred by checking scalp TCRbeta sequences against the CD4 and CD8 repertoires from sorted blood. TCRdb holds this immuneACCESS table with in-frame rearrangements only. Some clones are missing; in checked studies, unresolved V genes explain under half, and the rest has no known cause. V, J and clone size are those of that table, while D and trimming were read from the DNA. In all, the sample holds over 250,000 clones, and 50% to 75% of those were seen once. The ten biggest clones cover around 0.84% of the sample.

Based on the germline V gene, the CDR1 and CDR2 sequences are MDHEN and SYDVKM. V is reduced by 3 bases and J by 2 bases, leaving a spacing of 5 bases between them. The CDR3 holds 12 amino acids from the cysteine to the phenylalanine. Only the CDR3 DNA is retained, 36 bases long and in frame from the first base. This receptor was identified in a human donor with alopecia areata. The chain employs TRBV28 and TRBJ2-7, with no confident D gene call. The sequenced sample was CD4+ T cells sorted from blood, obtained around week 54, from a patient treated with tofacitinib. Here the CDR3 is given as CASSFRAYEQYF. The sequence in DNA is TGTGCCAGCAGTTTTCGGGCCTACGAGCAGTACTTC.